This T cell receptor (beta chain) was captured in a study of control samples from healthy donors and cancer patients (dated by TCRdb to about 2020). The receptor library was made with the immunoSEQ multiplex PCR assay. TCRdb provides this immuneACCESS table in a form limited to in-frame rearrangements. Some clones are lacking; in checked studies, under half of them reflect an unresolved V gene, and why the rest are absent is not known. The sample data list 150,000 to 200,000 clones, and around 88% of these were observed just once. More than 1.5% of the sample comes from the top ten. CDR1 and CDR2, per the germline V gene (reference sequence), are SEHNR and FQNEAQ. Relative to germline, V is 5 bases shorter and J is 2 bases shorter, with 11 bases between their ends. There are 14 amino acids in the CDR3, from cysteine to phenylalanine inclusive. The only DNA kept is the CDR3, 42 bases in frame from the first base.

A remark on this clone: What antigen it recognizes has not been identified. The input lacks base qualities; no much larger clone sits a single base away.

The chain couples TRBV7-9 to TRBJ2-3; D gene: possibly TRBD2, on 6 matching bases. The sample taken for sequencing was blood. The clonotype originates from a man between 18 and 35 years old in good health. The CDR3: CASSVSGNTDTQYF. The DNA sequence follows: TGTGCCAGCAGCGTTAGCGGAAACACAGATACGCAGTATTTT.